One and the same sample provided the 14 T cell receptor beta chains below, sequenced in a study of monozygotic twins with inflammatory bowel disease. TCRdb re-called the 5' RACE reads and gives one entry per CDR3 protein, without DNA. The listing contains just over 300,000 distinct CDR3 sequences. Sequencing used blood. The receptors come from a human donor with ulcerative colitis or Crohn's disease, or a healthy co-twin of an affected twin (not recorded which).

The CDR3 loop reads CATYNTDRGGTEAFF. V and J are TRBV12-3 or TRBV12-4 and TRBJ1-1; there is no DNA to check the TCRdb D call of TRBD1. This CDR3 region has 15 residues.

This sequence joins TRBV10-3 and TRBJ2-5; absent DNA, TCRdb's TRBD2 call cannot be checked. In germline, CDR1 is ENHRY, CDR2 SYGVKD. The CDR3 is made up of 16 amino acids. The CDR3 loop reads CAISDVGTSGQETQYF.

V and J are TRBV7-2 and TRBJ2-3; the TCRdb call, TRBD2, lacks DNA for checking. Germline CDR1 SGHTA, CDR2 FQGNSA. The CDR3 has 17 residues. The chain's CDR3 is CASSRRGRQISTDTQYF.

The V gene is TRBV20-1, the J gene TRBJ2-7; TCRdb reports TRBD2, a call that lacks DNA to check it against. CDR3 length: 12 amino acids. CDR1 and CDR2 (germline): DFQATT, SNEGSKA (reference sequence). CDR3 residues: CSARGLAFEQYF.

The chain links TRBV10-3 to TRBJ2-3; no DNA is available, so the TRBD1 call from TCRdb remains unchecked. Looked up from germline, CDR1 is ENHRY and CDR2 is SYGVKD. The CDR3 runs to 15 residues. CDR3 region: CAISEGQGSTDTQYF.

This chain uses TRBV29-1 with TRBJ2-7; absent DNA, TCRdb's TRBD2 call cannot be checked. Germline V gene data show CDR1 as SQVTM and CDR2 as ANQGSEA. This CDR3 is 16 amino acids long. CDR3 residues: CSVEGGYSGLGYEQYF.

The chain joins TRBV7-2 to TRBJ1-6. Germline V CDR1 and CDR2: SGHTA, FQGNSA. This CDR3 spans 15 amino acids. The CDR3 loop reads CASSLRALGNSPLHF. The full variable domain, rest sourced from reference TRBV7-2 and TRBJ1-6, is GAGVSQSPSNKVTEKGKDVELRCDPISGHTALYWYRQSLGQGLEFLIYFQGNSAPDKSGLPSDRFSAERTGGSVSTLTIQRTQQEDSAVYLCASSLRALGNSPLHFGNGTRLTVT.

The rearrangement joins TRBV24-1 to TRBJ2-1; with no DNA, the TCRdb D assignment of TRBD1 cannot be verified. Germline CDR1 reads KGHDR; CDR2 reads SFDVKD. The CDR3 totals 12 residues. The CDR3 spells CATQGFNNEQFF.

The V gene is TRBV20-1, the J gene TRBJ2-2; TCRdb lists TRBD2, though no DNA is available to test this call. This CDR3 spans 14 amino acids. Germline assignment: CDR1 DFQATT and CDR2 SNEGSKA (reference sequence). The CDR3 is CSARLAGNTGELFF.

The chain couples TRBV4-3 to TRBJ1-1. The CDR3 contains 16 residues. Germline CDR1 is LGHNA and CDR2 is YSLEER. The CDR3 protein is CASGQVQGGMNTEAFF.

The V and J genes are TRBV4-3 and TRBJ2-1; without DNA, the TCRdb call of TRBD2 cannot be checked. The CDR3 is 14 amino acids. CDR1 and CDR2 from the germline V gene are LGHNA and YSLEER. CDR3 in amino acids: CASSPRLAGDEQFF.

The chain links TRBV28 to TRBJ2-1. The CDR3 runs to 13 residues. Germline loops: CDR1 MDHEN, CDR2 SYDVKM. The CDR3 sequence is CASTASSYNEQFF.

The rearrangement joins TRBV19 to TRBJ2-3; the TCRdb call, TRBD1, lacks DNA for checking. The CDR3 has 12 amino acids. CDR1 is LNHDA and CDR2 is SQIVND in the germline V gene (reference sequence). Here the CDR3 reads CASSTAGDTQYF. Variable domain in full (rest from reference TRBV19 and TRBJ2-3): DGGITQSPKYLFRKEGQNVTLSCEQNLNHDAMYWYRQDPGQGLRLIYYSQIVNDFQKGDIAEGYSVSREKKESFPLTVTSAQKNPTAFYLCASSTAGDTQYFGPGTRLTVL.

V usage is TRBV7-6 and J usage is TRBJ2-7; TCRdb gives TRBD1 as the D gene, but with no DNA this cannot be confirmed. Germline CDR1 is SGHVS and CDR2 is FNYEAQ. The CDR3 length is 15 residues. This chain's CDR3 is CASSPGTGYTYEQYF.